This T cell receptor (beta chain) appears in the sequencing data of a study of blood T cell repertoires in COVID-19. Germline loops: CDR1 MNHEY, CDR2 SVGEGT. The CDR3 has 16 residues. V was pared by 4 bases and J by 5 bases, with 10 bases of the junction left unmatched. Profiling relied on immunoSEQ multiplex PCR, and the TCRdb table lists in-frame clones only, not all of them. Among 15,000 to 20,000 clones, roughly 84% were seen once, and the ten largest hold roughly 10%. The rearrangement uses TRBV6-2 or TRBV6-3 and TRBJ2-3; 9 bases map to TRBD2. The clonotype comes from a man aged 35-49 years with active COVID-19. The sample consisted of peripheral blood. The CDR3 sequence is CASSSFWNSGRDTQYF. The CDR3 DNA reads TGTGCCAGCAGTTCTTTTTGGAATAGCGGGAGAGATACGCAGTATTTT.